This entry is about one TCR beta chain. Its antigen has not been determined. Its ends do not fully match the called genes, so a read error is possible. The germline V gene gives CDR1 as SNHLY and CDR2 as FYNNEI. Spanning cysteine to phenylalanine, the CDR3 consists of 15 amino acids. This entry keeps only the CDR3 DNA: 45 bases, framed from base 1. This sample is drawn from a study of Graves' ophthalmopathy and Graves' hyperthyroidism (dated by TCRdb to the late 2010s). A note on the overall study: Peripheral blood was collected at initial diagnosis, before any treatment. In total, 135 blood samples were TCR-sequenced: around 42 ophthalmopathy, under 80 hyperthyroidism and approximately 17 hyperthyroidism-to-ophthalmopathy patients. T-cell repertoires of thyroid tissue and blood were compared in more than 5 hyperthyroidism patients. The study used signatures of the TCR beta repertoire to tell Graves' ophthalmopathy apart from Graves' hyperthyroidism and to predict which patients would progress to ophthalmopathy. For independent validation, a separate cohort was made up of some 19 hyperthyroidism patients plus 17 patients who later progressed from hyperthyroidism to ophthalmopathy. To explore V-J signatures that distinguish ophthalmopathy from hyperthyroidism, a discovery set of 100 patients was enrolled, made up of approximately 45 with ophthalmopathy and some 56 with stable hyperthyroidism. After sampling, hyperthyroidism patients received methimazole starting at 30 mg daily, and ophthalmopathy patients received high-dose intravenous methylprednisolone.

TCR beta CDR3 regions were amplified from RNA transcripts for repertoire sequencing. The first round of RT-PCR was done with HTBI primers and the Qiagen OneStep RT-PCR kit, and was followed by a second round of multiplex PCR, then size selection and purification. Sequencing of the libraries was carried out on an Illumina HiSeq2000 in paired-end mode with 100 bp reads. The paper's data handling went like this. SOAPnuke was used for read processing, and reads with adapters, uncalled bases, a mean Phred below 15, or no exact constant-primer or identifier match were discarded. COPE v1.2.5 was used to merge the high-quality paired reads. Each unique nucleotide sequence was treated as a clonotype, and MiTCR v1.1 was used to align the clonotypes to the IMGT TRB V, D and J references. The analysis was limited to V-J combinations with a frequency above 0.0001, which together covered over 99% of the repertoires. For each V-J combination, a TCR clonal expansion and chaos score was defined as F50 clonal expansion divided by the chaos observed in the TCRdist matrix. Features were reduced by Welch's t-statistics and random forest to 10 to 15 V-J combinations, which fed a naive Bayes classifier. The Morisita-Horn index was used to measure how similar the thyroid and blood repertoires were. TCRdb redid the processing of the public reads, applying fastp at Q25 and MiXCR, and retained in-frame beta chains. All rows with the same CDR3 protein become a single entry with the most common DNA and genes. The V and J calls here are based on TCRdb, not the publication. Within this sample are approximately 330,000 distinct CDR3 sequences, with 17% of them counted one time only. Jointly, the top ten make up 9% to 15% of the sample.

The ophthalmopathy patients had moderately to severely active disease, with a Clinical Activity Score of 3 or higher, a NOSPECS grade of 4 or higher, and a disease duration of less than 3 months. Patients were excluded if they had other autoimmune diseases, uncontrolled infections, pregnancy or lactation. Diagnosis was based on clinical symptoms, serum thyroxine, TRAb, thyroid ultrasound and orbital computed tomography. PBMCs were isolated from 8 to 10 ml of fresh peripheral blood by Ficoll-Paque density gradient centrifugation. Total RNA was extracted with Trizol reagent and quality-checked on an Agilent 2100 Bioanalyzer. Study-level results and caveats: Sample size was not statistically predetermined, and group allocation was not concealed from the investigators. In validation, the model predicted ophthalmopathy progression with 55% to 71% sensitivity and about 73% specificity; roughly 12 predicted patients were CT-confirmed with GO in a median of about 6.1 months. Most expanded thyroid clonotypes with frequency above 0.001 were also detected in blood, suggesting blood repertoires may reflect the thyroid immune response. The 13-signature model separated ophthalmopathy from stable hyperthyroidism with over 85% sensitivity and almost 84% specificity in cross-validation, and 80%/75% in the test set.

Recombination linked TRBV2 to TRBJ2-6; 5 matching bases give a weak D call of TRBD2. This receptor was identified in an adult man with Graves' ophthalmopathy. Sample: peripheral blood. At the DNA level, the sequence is TGTGTCAGCACTAGTAGTCACTCTGGGGCCAACGTCCTGACTTTC. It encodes CVSTSSHSGANVLTF.